The clone carrying this T cell receptor beta chain was seen ten or more times. The antigen is undetermined. Stated time point: newly diagnosed GD, antithyroid drugs for less than 3 months. RNA isolated from PBMCs was used to make the TCR library. To make TCR beta libraries, researchers used iRepertoire HTBI primers and Arm-PCR of CDR3 regions. TCRdb used MiXCR to reprocess the multiplex PCR reads, holding one entry per CDR3 protein. The sample has 600,000 to 650,000 distinct CDR3 sequences; 16% are singletons. The record originates from a study of regulatory T cells in long-lasting Graves disease. Whole-study findings and limits: It is possible that accuracy was reduced by the small size of the sample.

This CDR3 comprises 14 residues. Per germline, CDR1 SGHTA and CDR2 FQGNSA. Trimming removed 6 bases from V and 10 bases from J, with 21 bases in between. The same data also went into a second study, on T cells in Graves' hyperthyroidism and ophthalmopathy.

The sequences come from peripheral blood mononuclear cells (PBMCs), collected at new diagnosis, from a patient treated with antithyroid drugs. V is TRBV7-2 and J is TRBJ1-2; D possibly corresponds to TRBD1 (5 bases). The sequence derives from a woman in her twenties or thirties with Graves disease. The CDR3 is CASRKELLQGDYTF. DNA for the CDR3: TGTGCCAGCAGGAAAGAATTGCTCCAGGGTGACTACACCTTC.